These 18 T cell receptor beta chains were all obtained from the same sample, sequenced in a study of T-cell memory formation after mild COVID-19. TCRdb re-analysed the 5' RACE reads in MiXCR, keeping a single row per CDR3 protein. The repertoire holds around 250,000 distinct CDR3 sequences, approximately 15% seen once, with under 25% in the top ten. The sequencing input was PBMCs or a T cell subset sorted from them (not recorded which). Receptor source: a man aged 18 to 30 who had mild COVID-19 (a few samples of this study predate the infection). Cell type and time point are not known.

This clonotype was observed a handful of times. This chain links TRBV7-2 with TRBJ2-2; TRBD1 matches 8 bases. The germline CDR1 and CDR2 sequences are SGHTA and FQGNSA. After removal of 5 bases from V and 0 bases from J, the junction contained 5 bases not matched to a gene. This CDR3 is built from 16 residues. The DNA of the CDR3 is TGTGCCAGCAGCCACAGGGGGGACACGAACACCGGGGAGCTGTTTTTT. Its protein is CASSHRGDTNTGELFF.

This clonotype turned up a few times. The genes are TRBV5-4 and TRBJ2-4; D is perhaps TRBD2 (5 bases). Germline V gene sequence: CDR1 SGHNT, CDR2 YYREEE (reference sequence). V gave up 2 bases and J gave up 7 bases, with 13 bases separating them. CDR3 length equals 14 residues. CDR3 coding DNA: TGTGCCAGCAGCTTCCCGGGGTATGGGAACATTCAGTACTTC. Amino acids: CASSFPGYGNIQYF.

There are a few counts of this clonotype. The gene calls are TRBV7-9 and TRBJ2-1, with TRBD2 identical over 13 bases. Trimming cost V 3 bases and J 4 bases; bases outside gene matches: 9. In germline, CDR1 is SEHNR, CDR2 FQNEAQ (reference sequence). This CDR3 spans 18 amino acids. CDR3 region: CASSFIRLAGGQYNEQFF. The CDR3 bases are TGTGCCAGCAGCTTTATTCGACTAGCGGGGGGCCAATACAATGAGCAGTTCTTC.

CDR3 DNA: TGTGCCATCAGTGAGTCGTCTGACAGGGATCAGCCCCAGCATTTT. Translation: CAISESSDRDQPQHF. The J gene is TRBJ1-5, the V gene TRBV10-3, with 7 bases matching TRBD1. With 0 bases clipped from V and 5 bases from J, the junction kept 4 bases outside the gene matches. Germline lookup yields CDR1 ENHRY and CDR2 SYGVKD. This CDR3 contains 15 residues.

The chain recombines TRBV20-1 with TRBJ2-2; the match to TRBD2 covers 7 bases. CDR1 and CDR2 from the germline V gene are DFQATT and SNEGSKA (reference sequence). Unmatched junction bases numbered 11, after V lost 6 bases and J lost 4 bases. The CDR3 has 15 residues. CDR3 in DNA: TGCAGTGCCGGGAGGAGGGGCCTTGTCACCGGGGAGCTGTTTTTT. Protein sequence: CSAGRRGLVTGELFF.

In its sample, this clonotype was seen a few times. The chain combines TRBV10-3 with TRBJ2-5; no definite D call. Trimming stripped 6 bases from V and 6 bases from J, with 17 bases between. The CDR3 totals 14 residues. Germline V gives CDR1 ENHRY, CDR2 SYGVKD. This CDR3 is CAISRDIGTQTQYF. For the CDR3, the DNA is TGTGCCATCAGCAGAGATATAGGAACTCAGACCCAGTACTTC.

This clonotype was counted a few times. The CDR3 DNA reads as TGTGCCAGCAGTTTTGGCAGGGGCCTAACCTACGAGCAGTACTTC. It translates to CASSFGRGLTYEQYF. The chain combines TRBV27 with TRBJ2-7; a possible D gene is TRBD1 (6 bases). V was pared by 3 bases and J by 2 bases, with 14 bases between. Per germline, CDR1 MNHEY and CDR2 SMNVEV (reference sequence). CDR3 length: 15 amino acids.

DNA for the CDR3: TGCAGCGTTACGCAGGGAAACACTGAAGCTTTCTTT. It specifies CSVTQGNTEAFF. V gene TRBV29-1 combines with J gene TRBJ1-1; tentatively, D is TRBD1 (5 bases). CDR1 is SQVTM and CDR2 is ANQGSEA in the germline V gene. The CDR3 is made up of 12 amino acids. The V end lost 5 bases, the J end lost 2 bases, and 9 bases lay between the germline ends.

The chain combines TRBV5-8 with TRBJ2-1, with 8 bases aligning to TRBD1. V lost 4 bases, J lost 3 bases, and 9 bases stayed unmatched. CDR1 and CDR2 (germline): SGHTS, YDEGEE. This CDR3 is 16 amino acids long. CDR3 amino acids: CASSKFQGAVYNEQFF. CDR3 nucleotides: TGTGCCAGCAGCAAATTTCAGGGGGCGGTCTACAATGAGCAGTTCTTC.

This chain connects TRBV4-3 to TRBJ2-3; D may be TRBD2 (6 bases). This CDR3 is built from 18 residues. CDR1 LGHNA and CDR2 YSLEER come from the germline V gene. V was pared by 0 bases and J by 6 bases, with 22 bases between. The CDR3 DNA is TGCGCCAGCAGCCAAGATCTTGTCGGGACTGGGCTAGTGGATACGCAGTATTTT. Residues: CASSQDLVGTGLVDTQYF.

The chain couples TRBV29-1 to TRBJ1-1; 9 bases match TRBD1. The trim removed 7 bases at V and 4 bases at J, leaving 7 bases unmatched. CDR3 size: 13 residues. From germline, CDR1 is SQVTM and CDR2 ANQGSEA. CDR3 in amino acids: CSGDRQGGTEAFF. The CDR3 nucleotides read TGCAGCGGCGATCGACAGGGGGGCACTGAAGCTTTCTTT.

The chain is built from TRBV7-3 and TRBJ2-5, with 8 nucleotides matching TRBD2. Losses at the gene ends were 3 bases for V and 2 bases for J; bases not matched to a gene: 2. This CDR3 has 14 residues. The germline CDR1 and CDR2 sequences are SGHTA and FQGTGA. The CDR3 here is CASSFVAGQETQYF. The CDR3, as DNA: TGTGCCAGCAGCTTCGTAGCGGGGCAAGAGACCCAGTACTTC.

This clonotype was recorded many times. DNA for the CDR3: TGTGCCAGCAGTTACCCGGGACTCCCGGAGACCCAGTACTTC. This gives the protein CASSYPGLPETQYF. The V and J genes are TRBV6-5 and TRBJ2-5; tentative D call: TRBD2 (6 bases). Germline V gene data show CDR1 as MNHEY and CDR2 as SVGAGI. The CDR3 has 14 residues. V was shortened by 2 bases and J by 5 bases, with 12 bases between the two germline ends.

The rearrangement uses TRBV28 and TRBJ1-2; possible D gene TRBD1, 5 bases. CDR3 length equals 16 residues. CDR1 is MDHEN, CDR2 SYDVKM, per germline. Deletions cut 6 bases from V and 7 bases from J, with 24 bases between. CDR3 region: CASSQQAPVPLRGYTF. As DNA, the CDR3 is TGTGCCAGCAGCCAACAGGCTCCCGTCCCGCTTCGTGGCTACACCTTC.

The chain joins TRBV12-3 or TRBV12-4 to TRBJ1-2; a possible D gene is TRBD1 (6 bases). The length of the CDR3 is 16 residues. V dropped 1 base and J dropped 7 bases, with 19 bases sitting between them. The CDR3 loop is CASSLGDMPLLSGYTF. CDR3 sequence (DNA): TGTGCCAGCAGTTTAGGGGACATGCCCCTGCTTAGTGGCTACACCTTC.

The chain joins TRBV20-1 to TRBJ2-1, with D unclear. V shed 0 bases and J shed 4 bases, with 13 bases lying between them. This CDR3 region has 15 residues. CDR1 and CDR2 from the germline V gene are DFQATT and SNEGSKA (reference sequence). CDR3 residues: CSARELALFYNEQFF. In DNA form, the CDR3 reads TGCAGTGCTAGAGAATTAGCCTTATTTTACAATGAGCAGTTCTTC.

This clonotype has at least ten counts. This chain joins TRBV5-1 and TRBJ2-3, with D tentatively TRBD1 (6 bases). Germline assignment: CDR1 SGHRS and CDR2 YFSETQ. With 4 bases removed from V and 5 bases from J, the gap between germline ends came to 14 bases. The CDR3 runs 14 residues. Here the CDR3 DNA reads TGCGCCAGCAGCCCCTTACAGGGAGAAGATACGCAGTATTTT. This translates into CASSPLQGEDTQYF.

The rearrangement links TRBV7-2 to TRBJ2-1; TRBD1 matches at 8 bases. The CDR3 totals 15 residues. After removal of 5 bases from V and 4 bases from J, the junction contained 7 bases not matched to a gene. Germline CDR1 reads SGHTA; CDR2 reads FQGNSA. The CDR3 reads CASSGRTGIYNEQFF. The CDR3 region has the DNA TGTGCCAGCAGCGGACGGACAGGGATTTACAATGAGCAGTTCTTC. Together with reference TRBV7-2 and TRBJ2-1, the CDR3 gives the full variable domain: GAGVSQSPSNKVTEKGKDVELRCDPISGHTALYWYRQSLGQGLEFLIYFQGNSAPDKSGLPSDRFSAERTGGSVSTLTIQRTQQEDSAVYLCASSGRTGIYNEQFFGPGTRLTVL.